The entry that follows covers one T cell receptor beta chain sequence. In the original processing: The assay estimated nucleated cells by amplifying reference gene primers. Libraries were prepared by immunoSEQ multiplex PCR; TCRdb keeps only in-frame clonotypes and omits some of them. V, J and clone size derive from that table, while D and trimming were established from the DNA sequence. The table has around 400,000 clones, 80% to 90% seen once. Trimming left V 1 base short and J 0 bases short, with 6 bases between. The CDR3 extends over 15 amino acids. CDR1 and CDR2 from the germline V gene are SNHLY and FYNNEI. The data were taken from a study of blood T cell repertoires in COVID-19. Study-wide context: PBMCs, B-cell-depleted T cells, or T cells were the source of the cDNA or gDNA that made up the material.

During active infection, Seattle patients enrolled and were then monitored through disease. The sequenced sample was peripheral blood. The chain links TRBV2 to TRBJ1-4; D is undetermined. This TCR was recovered from a woman aged 55-69 years with COVID-19, enrolled during active disease. CDR3 sequence reads: CASSEVAATNEKLFF. The CDR3 nucleotides read TGTGCCAGCAGTGAAGTAGCAGCAACTAATGAAAAACTGTTTTTT.